This T cell receptor (beta chain) was sequenced for a study of cytomegalovirus exposure and HLA in healthy donors (dated by TCRdb to about 2017). A note on the overall study: According to an earlier analysis of a few hundred of the donors, some 180 million T cells yielded 120 million or so unique TCR beta sequences and around 280 Gb of sequence data. The number of typed donors differed by locus: 629-630 for A, B, C, DRB1 and DQB1; approximately 520 for DQA1; 606 for DPA1; and around 450 for DPB1. In a later analysis, previously published TCR beta repertoires from 600 to 850 donors were re-analyzed and high-resolution HLA genotyping was added so that TCR occurrence patterns could be studied. The study was designed to test whether signatures of past pathogen exposure could be identified by cataloging public T cell receptors. The genetic ancestry cluster associated with self-reported Caucasian donors included 70% to 85% of the 398 genotyped donors. A later genetic analysis took genome-wide SNP genotypes for about 65% of the 666 donors and used that subset as a discovery cohort. Rather than drawing on any new phenotypic data, the later analysis identified candidate immune exposures from TCR beta sequences and the way those sequences occurred across donors. To predict cytomegalovirus infection status, the study combined high-throughput TCR immunosequencing, statistical association of individual TCRs with disease status, and machine learning. The study profiled the T cell repertoires of 666 subjects by immunosequencing and related them to cytomegalovirus serostatus. Donor age, sex, ethnicity and CMV serostatus were compiled alongside the repertoire data. All discovery cohort repertoires had been generated using a single sequencing platform. Class I and class II HLA loci were covered by the typing at four-digit resolution. Because of strong linkage in the cohort, a handful of DR-DQ haplotypes were treated as single units for association and clustering. In addition to the first cohort of approximately 670 subjects, a separate validation cohort of around 110 different subjects was used. An early release that covered about 600 HLA-typed donors contained around 330 gigabases of sequencing data and tens of millions of unique TCR sequences. In an earlier analysis of several hundred of the donors, high-throughput TCR beta sequencing was used to judge whether each TCR beta V gene segment behaved as functional or pseudogenic. Among under 450 genotyped donors of the cohort, an average of about 240,000 unique TCR beta nucleotide sequences were sequenced per donor, roughly 20% of them non-productive. Summary of the overall study and its limitations: A group of highly shared sequence variants was considered likely to be a technical artifact of the sequencing pipeline. The authors suggested that the approach could potentially be extended to other disease states and immunological phenotypes. In an earlier analysis of 450 to 750 of the donors, most TCR beta V segments appeared in productive rearrangements about 87% or about 30% of the time, broadly matching IMGT annotations. A later analysis found that HLA-associated TCR beta chains were more clonally expanded and had lower generation probabilities than equally common non-associated chains. At a false discovery rate of 0.05, a later analysis linked around 17,000 TCR beta sequences to specific HLA alleles. Over 15 rarely observed V segments, including chromosome 9 orphons, were excluded from the earlier analysis of a few hundred of the donors because counts were too low. The study listed 150 to 200 TCR beta chains as associated with cytomegalovirus. In a later analysis, most CMV-associated TCR beta chains were found to appear HLA-restricted, with HLA associations seemingly driven largely by CMV exposure. Some IMGT-functional V segments, including TRBV6-2 and TRBV6-3, could not be distinguished by the 87-base-pair reads and were therefore excluded. For the cohort, immune exposure information was limited to CMV serostatus. When HLA alleles, especially DR and DQ, strongly co-occurred, attributing TCR associations to individual alleles was difficult. Three of the identified cytomegalovirus-associated TCR beta chains were confirmed in vitro to be specific for cytomegalovirus antigens. A later genetic analysis reported fewer N-insertions in productive TCRs among donors in an Asian-associated ancestry cluster than the approximately 670-donor mean. In a later analysis, several top co-occurrence clusters were reported to appear linked to parvovirus B19, influenza, CMV and Epstein-Barr virus. A later genetic analysis associated a missense DCLRE1C variant with V-gene and J-gene trimming of TCR beta chains, and an independent cohort replicated the association. The classifier was reported to diagnose cytomegalovirus status with high specificity and sensitivity in both the original cohort and the validation cohort. Presence/absence analyses assumed roughly uniform sequencing depth across donors, an assumption that may not hold. While some public TCRs were present in many individuals, most TCR sequences turned up only very rarely across donors. This cohort had only TCR beta chains sequenced, and the lack of alpha or paired-chain data limited which features could be detected. Because HLA typing was unavailable for some donors at each locus, only the typed subset was used in association tests. Linkage disequilibrium might explain the correlated functional status among segregating V segments, but an unknown experimental factor could not be excluded. In a later analysis, the rate of TCR association differed among HLA loci, with DRB1 alleles having the most associated TCRs and HLA-C alleles having the fewest. A further reported finding was that TCR beta sequences accurately predicted the HLA-A and HLA-B alleles for most subjects in the first cohort.

Remarks on this clone: Its antigen has not been determined. The record has no base qualities; no much larger clone is one base away.

The cohort consisted of 666 healthy bone marrow donors. All cohort members were sampled while nominally healthy, although unrecorded immune exposures were likely present. The donor was CMV seronegative and was included in the group of a few hundred seronegative cohort members. A peripheral blood sample was provided by each donor, and peripheral blood mononuclear cells were used for TCR beta sequencing. Genomic DNA extraction from the blood cell samples was performed with the Qiagen DNeasy Blood Extraction Kit. The library was prepared using the immunoSEQ multiplex PCR assay. A mixture of 60 forward primers for TCR Vbeta segments and 13 reverse primers for TCR Jbeta segments was used in the multiplex PCR. The CDR3 region of rearranged TCR beta genes was amplified from genomic DNA by a multiplex PCR assay. Amplified TCR beta libraries were sequenced as 87-base-pair reads on the Illumina HiSeq System. The paper's processing steps were these. A later analysis tallied 75 million to 95 million unique TCR beta chains across the 600 to 700 repertoires, and approximately 12 million of those chains were shared by two or more donors. Raw reads were error-corrected and collapsed into unique sequences with a nearest-neighbor algorithm that merged closely related sequences to remove PCR and sequencing errors. CDR3 sequences were aligned to IMGT reference sequences to assign V, D and J gene segments. For a sequence to be retained, at least a six-nucleotide match to both a V gene segment and a J gene segment was required. Rearrangements were called productive when the CDR3 lacked stop codons and stayed in frame with V and J; all others were non-productive. Following IMGT convention, CDR3 was defined as the stretch from the second conserved V-encoded cysteine up to the conserved J-encoded phenylalanine. The earlier analysis of about 560 of the donors excluded any sequence lacking an unambiguous match to a single V gene segment. An earlier analysis of 550 to 650 of the donors classified V segments as functional when productive rearrangements were above 56.7% and as segregating when the standard deviation between donors was above 5%. To diagnose cytomegalovirus status from the catalog of TCR beta chain sequences, a statistical classification framework was built. In a later analysis, TCR nucleotide sequences were compared against IMGT/GENE-DB human TR gene sequences so that V and J genes could be assigned. In a later analysis, CDR3 sequences and most-parsimonious VDJ recombination scenarios were assigned using the TCRdist pipeline. In a later analysis, every TCR beta chain was defined by the combination of its CDR3 amino acid sequence and its V-gene family, and reads without a unique V-gene family were dropped. In a later analysis, fewer than 650 highly shared, low-generation-probability nucleotide sequences were removed to address suspected cross-contamination and a sequencing artifact. A later analysis calculated a clonal expansion index for each public chain from normalized within-repertoire ranks of inferred template counts. Generation probabilities in a later analysis came from a VDJ recombination model fitted to out-of-frame rearrangements, and those results were checked against IGoR. In a later analysis, hypergeometric tests were used to score TCR-TCR, TCR-HLA and TCR-CMV co-occurrence, with a repertoire-size bias correction applied to TCR pairs. A later analysis estimated false discovery rates by permuting HLA or CMV assignments 20 times. In a later analysis, co-occurring TCRs were grouped using DBSCAN, and TCRdist sequence similarity was added for clustering within HLA-allele-positive subsets. Repertoires with fewer than 30,000 or more than 120,000 public chains were left out of co-occurrence clustering, as were a few repertoires with anomalous nucleotide sharing. TCRdb re-hosts the immuneACCESS table, in-frame sequences only. Its copies lack some clones; in the studies checked, an unresolved V gene accounts for under half of them, and the cause for the rest is not known. V, J and clone size are those of that table, while D and trimming were read from the DNA. This sample holds about 140,000 clones; 75% were observed only once. Clones ranked in the top ten supply 2.5% to 4% of the sample.

Trimming at the junction amounts to 3 bases on V and 6 bases on J, and the germline ends lie 19 bases apart. The CDR3 contains 16 residues, cysteine and phenylalanine counted. CDR3 DNA is the only sequence kept; it has 48 bases, read in frame from the first base. Per the germline V gene, MNHNS is the CDR1 and SASEGT is the CDR2. The source is a man aged 40-49 years in good health and CMV-seronegative. The sequenced sample consisted of PBMCs. The sequence links TRBV6-1 to TRBJ2-3; the D gene is perhaps TRBD1, on 6 matching bases. The nucleotide sequence is TGTGCCAGCAGTGAGCAACACCTCCGACAGGTCGATACGCAGTATTTT. Translated, it gives CASSEQHLRQVDTQYF.